The rows below give T cell receptor beta chains drawn from one sample of a study of post-analysis software for immune sequencing data. Each CDR3 protein is one row after TCRdb ran MiXCR on the PCR reads. The sample holds more than 450,000 distinct CDR3 sequences; about 40% are singletons and the top ten take around 1.7%. Input material: blood. The receptors originated from a girl aged 5 to 17 with multiple sclerosis. The CDR3 runs from the conserved cysteine through the conserved F or W. Fields, in order: V gene, J gene, CDR3 length, D gene, clone size, CDR3 DNA, CDR3 protein. A D gene is named only where the DNA matches it firmly. A row's size may be missing; if present it is once, few, many or a size class.

>TRBV12-3/TRBV12-4|TRBJ2-7|14|-|-
TGTGCCAGCAGTTTCGCGGGGCCATCCTACGAGCAGTACTTC
CASSFAGPSYEQYF
>TRBV12-3/TRBV12-4|TRBJ1-1|13|-|-
TGTGCCAGCACCTTAAACCTGAACACTGAAGCTTTCTTT
CASTLNLNTEAFF
>TRBV4-2|TRBJ1-2|15|-|-
TGTGCCAGCAGCCAAGATCGCGGGTCCGACTATGGCTACACCTTC
CASSQDRGSDYGYTF
>TRBV4-1|TRBJ1-1|15|-|-
TGCGCCAGCAGGCACCCCCTAGACAAGAACACTGAAGCTTTCTTT
CASRHPLDKNTEAFF
>TRBV5-1|TRBJ2-7|17|-|-
TGCGCCAGCAGCGAACGGGGCCGGGTCCTTAACTCCTACGAGCAGTACTTC
CASSERGRVLNSYEQYF
>TRBV7-9|TRBJ1-4|16|-|-
TGTGCCAGCAGCTTAAACCCACTCCTAACTAATGAAAAACTGTTTTTT
CASSLNPLLTNEKLFF
>TRBV6-1|TRBJ1-5|18|-|-
TGTGCCAGCAGTGAAGCGCGGCGGAAATCTTATAGCAATCAGCCCCAGCATTTT
CASSEARRKSYSNQPQHF
>TRBV7-2|TRBJ2-6|16|TRBD1|few
TGTGCCAGCAGCGGAAGGACAGGTACTGGGGCCAACGTCCTGACTTTC
CASSGRTGTGANVLTF
>TRBV3-1|TRBJ2-5|13|-|-
TGTGCCAGCAGGGGGCAGGACCCTGAGACCCAGTACTTC
CASRGQDPETQYF
>TRBV19|TRBJ2-3|16|TRBD2|-
TGTGCCAGTAGCATCAGCGGGAAACGTAGCACAGATACGCAGTATTTT
CASSISGKRSTDTQYF
>TRBV29-1|TRBJ1-1|13|-|-
TGCAGCGTTGCCCCGGGGCTGAACACTGAAGCTTTCTTT
CSVAPGLNTEAFF
>TRBV6-1|TRBJ2-1|15|-|-
TGTGCCAGCAGTGAAACCTTCGGGACCCTCGATGAGCAGTTCTTC
CASSETFGTLDEQFF
>TRBV20-1|TRBJ1-2|13|TRBD1|-
TGCAGTGCTAGAGAGGGAGGGGGCGATGGCTACACCTTC
CSAREGGGDGYTF
>TRBV12-3/TRBV12-4|TRBJ1-2|11|-|few
TGTGCCAGCAGTTTTGCGGACACCTACACCTTC
CASSFADTYTF
>TRBV24-1|TRBJ2-1|13|-|-
TGTGCCACCAGTGCCGTCGCTAGTAATGAGCAGTTCTTT
CATSAVASNEQFF
>TRBV20-1|TRBJ2-1|16|TRBD2|-
TGCGGTGCTAGGTTTACCGGGACTAGCGTCTACAATGAGCAGTTCTTC
CGARFTGTSVYNEQFF
>TRBV12-3/TRBV12-4|TRBJ2-1|16|-|-
TGTGCCAGCAGTTTTTTAACGCGAAGCTCCTACAATGAGCAGTTCTTC
CASSFLTRSSYNEQFF